Sequencing of this TCR beta chain was carried out in a study of T cell repertoires in cytomegalovirus infection. In the study overall: Recently identified HLA-C-restricted and well-studied HLA-B-restricted CMV epitopes were used. TCR beta signatures that were public indicated CMV infection and matching HLA type. Regarding the study as a whole: CMV-specific HLA-C-restricted TCR beta clonotypes dominated the ex vivo response. Identification of carriers of CMV plus the relevant HLA was performed using cumulative public TCR beta family frequency.

From the reads, TCRdb called clonotypes with MiXCR, one entry per CDR3 protein. The table records about 57,000 distinct CDR3 sequences, roughly a fifth of them present only once. To note about this clonotype: Its antigen is unidentified.

V gave up 2 bases and J gave up 3 bases, with 17 bases separating them. Germline V gives CDR1 SGHTA, CDR2 FQGNSA. The length of the CDR3 is 16 residues. This clonotype was obtained from a human donor in good health (CMV status not recorded). Some clones in this sample may be carry-over from other donors' samples. This chain connects TRBV7-2 to TRBJ2-7; the D is unclear. Sample: CD8+ T cells from cultured PBMCs, taken from culture after CMV antigen stimulation. CDR3 in DNA: TGTGCCAGCAGCTTAAAGAAGGAAGGCCCTCTCTACGAGCAGTACTTC. Its protein is CASSLKKEGPLYEQYF.